This T cell receptor beta chain appears in the sequencing data of a study of Graves' ophthalmopathy and Graves' hyperthyroidism. Study findings and constraints: Using 13 signatures, a model distinguished ophthalmopathy from stable hyperthyroidism, reaching about 89% sensitivity and approximately 82% specificity.

RNA transcripts served as template for amplifying TCR beta CDR3 sequences. The workflow started with a first-round RT-PCR run with HTBI primers and then moved on to a second-round multiplex PCR. TCRdb re-called the multiplex PCR reads through MiXCR, storing one row per CDR3 protein. The top ten hold roughly 4% of the sample, which has 580,000 or so distinct CDR3 sequences, roughly 40% seen once. This clonotype was detected ten times or more. No antigen is known for it. The authors diagnosed from clinical symptoms, serum thyroxine, TRAb, thyroid ultrasound and orbital computed tomography. The germline V gene has CDR1 MGHDK and CDR2 SYGVNS. V was cut by 1 base and J by 11 bases, with 17 bases left in between. The CDR3 is 14 residues long.

The chain uses TRBV25-1 and TRBJ1-1; D is perhaps TRBD1 (6 bases). The specimen was peripheral blood or thyroid tissue (not recorded which). The source is an adult man with Graves' hyperthyroidism. In nucleotides, the CDR3 is TGTGCCAGCAGTGAATTGGGGGCCGGCGGGTTGGCTTTCTTT. Encoded protein: CASSELGAGGLAFF. Based on the CDR3 plus reference TRBV25-1 and TRBJ1-1, the full variable domain is EADIYQTPRYLVIGTGKKITLECSQTMGHDKMYWYQQDPGMELHLIHYSYGVNSTEKGDLSSESTVSRIRTEHFPLTLESARPSHTSQYLCASSELGAGGLAFFGQGTRLTVV.